This T cell receptor beta chain is drawn from a study of radiotherapy plus CTLA-4 blockade in lung cancer. Whole-study results and caveats: Radiotherapy plus ipilimumab was followed by expansion in blood of tumor-derived TCR clones.

Using immunoSEQ multiplex PCR, the repertoire was profiled, and TCRdb retains in-frame clones only, with some absent. This table holds roughly 42,000 clones, around 63% found once. Focal radiation and CTLA-4 blockade (ipilimumab) were tested in chemo-refractory metastatic non-small-cell lung cancer patients. On this clone itself: The antigen remains unidentified.

This CDR3 is built from 14 residues. The sequences come from peripheral blood, collected from a patient treated with radiotherapy plus ipilimumab. The chain employs TRBV12-1 and TRBJ2-2; the table's D call TRBD2 went unverified against the DNA. TRBV12-1 is classified as a pseudogene. The source is a human donor with non-small cell lung cancer who had a partial response to radiotherapy plus ipilimumab. The CDR3 is CASSFARGGGELFF. The CDR3 DNA sequence: TGTGCCAGCAGCTTTGCTCGGGGGGGCGGGGAGCTGTTTTTT.